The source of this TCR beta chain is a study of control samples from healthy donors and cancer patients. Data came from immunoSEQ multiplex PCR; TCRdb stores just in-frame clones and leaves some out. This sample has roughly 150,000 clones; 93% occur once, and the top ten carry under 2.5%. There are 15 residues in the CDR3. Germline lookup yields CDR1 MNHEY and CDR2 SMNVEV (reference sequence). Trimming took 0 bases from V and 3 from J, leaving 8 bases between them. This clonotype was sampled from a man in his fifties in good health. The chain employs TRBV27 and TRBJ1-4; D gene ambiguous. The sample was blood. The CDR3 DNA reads TGTGCCAGCAGTTTATCGCGGGGAGCTAATGAAAAACTGTTTTTT. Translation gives CASSLSRGANEKLFF.